This T cell receptor (beta chain) originates from a study of blood T cell repertoires in COVID-19. In germline, CDR1 is MNHEY, CDR2 SMNVEV (reference sequence). CDR3 length equals 13 residues. V was cut by 5 bases and J by 6 bases, with 13 bases left in between. The method was immunoSEQ multiplex PCR; TCRdb's version includes in-frame clones alone and lacks a portion of them. This table holds about 100,000 clones, approximately 92% found once. The chain combines TRBV27 with TRBJ2-5; weak D call: TRBD1 (5 bases). The clonotype originates from a man aged 45-65 years with active COVID-19. Sequenced input: peripheral blood. In DNA, the CDR3 is TGTGCCAGCAGTCTGACAGCAGGACAGACCCAGTACTTC. Residues: CASSLTAGQTQYF.